This is a list of T cell receptor beta chains from one sample in a study of memory CD4+ T cells and cytomegalovirus serostatus. Libraries were prepared by immunoSEQ multiplex PCR; TCRdb keeps only in-frame clonotypes and omits some of them. The top ten hold around 0.91% of the sample, which has about 45,000 clones, roughly three quarters seen once. The sample comprised memory CD4+ T cells from blood. All receptors come from an adult in good health and CMV-seronegative. Both conserved end residues are part of each CDR3. Fields, in order: clone size, J gene, D gene, V gene, CDR3 DNA, CDR3 protein. The D gene is left open where the match is weak. For some rows the clone size is stated as once, few or many, or as a class when expanded; others skip it.

clone_size: NA
j_call: TRBJ1-1
d_call: TRBD1
v_call: TRBV27
cdr3_nt: TGTGCCAGCAGTTCTAATTGGAACCCTTTAGACAGGGGGACGAACACTGAAGCTTTCTTT
cdr3_aa: CASSSNWNPLDRGTNTEAFF

clone_size: NA
j_call: TRBJ1-5
d_call: NA
v_call: TRBV7-9
cdr3_nt: TGTGCCAGCAGCCGACAAGATTTCAATCAGCCCCAGCATTTT
cdr3_aa: CASSRQDFNQPQHF

clone_size: NA
j_call: TRBJ1-5
d_call: TRBD1
v_call: TRBV30
cdr3_nt: TGTGCCGCGCGGGACAGCCTTAATCAGCCCCAGCATTTT
cdr3_aa: CAARDSLNQPQHF

clone_size: NA
j_call: TRBJ2-1
d_call: NA
v_call: TRBV2
cdr3_nt: TGTGCCAGCAGTGAATACAATGAGCAGTTCTTC
cdr3_aa: CASSEYNEQFF

clone_size: NA
j_call: TRBJ2-7
d_call: NA
v_call: TRBV7-2
cdr3_nt: TGTGCCAGCAGCCAATCGTTAGCTTTAAGGTACGAGCAGTACTTC
cdr3_aa: CASSQSLALRYEQYF

clone_size: NA
j_call: TRBJ2-1
d_call: TRBD1
v_call: TRBV2
cdr3_nt: TGTGCCAGCAGTGGGGAACAGGGGGCCTACAATGAGCAGTTCTTC
cdr3_aa: CASSGEQGAYNEQFF

clone_size: NA
j_call: TRBJ1-5
d_call: NA
v_call: TRBV28
cdr3_nt: TGTGCCAGCACGGGGGGCCAAAATCAGCCCCAGCATTTT
cdr3_aa: CASTGGQNQPQHF

clone_size: NA
j_call: TRBJ2-7
d_call: TRBD1
v_call: TRBV4-1
cdr3_nt: TGCGCCAGCAGCCAAGAACGGGTAAGGGGGCTATACGAGCAGTACTTC
cdr3_aa: CASSQERVRGLYEQYF

clone_size: NA
j_call: TRBJ2-5
d_call: NA
v_call: TRBV20-1
cdr3_nt: TGCAGTGCATCTATGGCCCAGTACTTC
cdr3_aa: CSASMAQYF

clone_size: NA
j_call: TRBJ2-2
d_call: NA
v_call: TRBV19
cdr3_nt: TGTGCCAGTAAGAGACAGCAAACGGGGGAGCTGTTTTTT
cdr3_aa: CASKRQQTGELFF

clone_size: NA
j_call: TRBJ1-2
d_call: NA
v_call: TRBV5-1
cdr3_nt: TGCGCCAGCAGCTTGGATACCTTGACCCAGAGCTATGGCTACACCTTC
cdr3_aa: CASSLDTLTQSYGYTF

clone_size: NA
j_call: TRBJ2-7
d_call: TRBD2
v_call: TRBV28
cdr3_nt: TGTGCCAGCAGTCCAGCGGGAGTTAGCTCCTACGAGCAGTACTTC
cdr3_aa: CASSPAGVSSYEQYF

clone_size: NA
j_call: TRBJ2-2
d_call: NA
v_call: TRBV6-1
cdr3_nt: TGTGCCAGCAGTGACCAGGCGAAAGTAAAACGAGGCACCGGGGAGCTGTTTTTT
cdr3_aa: CASSDQAKVKRGTGELFF

clone_size: few
j_call: TRBJ1-1
d_call: NA
v_call: TRBV18
cdr3_nt: TGTGCCAGCTCTCCGACGGCAATGAACACTGAAGCTTTCTTT
cdr3_aa: CASSPTAMNTEAFF

clone_size: NA
j_call: TRBJ1-3
d_call: TRBD1
v_call: TRBV19
cdr3_nt: TGTGCCAGTACCCTAGGGGACAGTCGAAACACCATATATTTT
cdr3_aa: CASTLGDSRNTIYF

clone_size: once
j_call: TRBJ2-3
d_call: NA
v_call: TRBV7-3
cdr3_nt: TGTGCCAGCAGCTTGGGGGTGGGGCCCACAGATACGCAGTATTTT
cdr3_aa: CASSLGVGPTDTQYF

clone_size: NA
j_call: TRBJ2-3
d_call: NA
v_call: TRBV29-1
cdr3_nt: TGCAGCGTTGAATCCTGGGTGTACGGGGGGCCAGATACGCAGTATTTT
cdr3_aa: CSVESWVYGGPDTQYF

clone_size: NA
j_call: TRBJ2-5
d_call: NA
v_call: TRBV5-4
cdr3_nt: TGTGCCAGCAGTCGTCAGGGGTCCGTGGGGACCCAGTACTTC
cdr3_aa: CASSRQGSVGTQYF

clone_size: NA
j_call: TRBJ1-3
d_call: NA
v_call: TRBV7-9
cdr3_nt: TGTGCCAGCAGCTTAGCGGTTAACACCATATATTTT
cdr3_aa: CASSLAVNTIYF

clone_size: once
j_call: TRBJ2-7
d_call: NA
v_call: TRBV23-1
cdr3_nt: TGCGCCAGCACTACCCCCCATACAAGTTACGAGCAGTACTTC
cdr3_aa: CASTTPHTSYEQYF

clone_size: few
j_call: TRBJ2-3
d_call: NA
v_call: TRBV7-2
cdr3_nt: TGTGCCAGCAGCTGGGCGGTCCGCACAGATACGCAGTATTTT
cdr3_aa: CASSWAVRTDTQYF

clone_size: NA
j_call: TRBJ1-5
d_call: NA
v_call: TRBV6-1
cdr3_nt: TGTGCCCTAGGGGTCTTTAGCAATCAGCCCCAGCATTTT
cdr3_aa: CALGVFSNQPQHF

clone_size: NA
j_call: TRBJ2-5
d_call: NA
v_call: TRBV9
cdr3_nt: TGTGCCAGCAGCGTAGAGGGGCGGGGAAGGACCCAGTACTTC
cdr3_aa: CASSVEGRGRTQYF

clone_size: few
j_call: TRBJ1-5
d_call: NA
v_call: TRBV5-1
cdr3_nt: TGCGCCAGCAGCGGCGGGGGAGGTCAGCCCCAGCATTTT
cdr3_aa: CASSGGGGQPQHF

clone_size: NA
j_call: TRBJ2-2
d_call: NA
v_call: TRBV19
cdr3_nt: TGTGCCAGTAGTTCTTCCGACCTGGCGACCGGGGAGCTGTTTTTT
cdr3_aa: CASSSSDLATGELFF

clone_size: NA
j_call: TRBJ2-3
d_call: TRBD2
v_call: TRBV6-1
cdr3_nt: TGTGCCAGCAGTGAAGCCCCGGGACTAGCGGATACGCAGTATTTT
cdr3_aa: CASSEAPGLADTQYF

clone_size: once
j_call: TRBJ2-5
d_call: NA
v_call: TRBV5-8
cdr3_nt: TGTGCCAGCAGCCCCCCTACGGGTCTAGAGACCCAGTACTTC
cdr3_aa: CASSPPTGLETQYF

clone_size: NA
j_call: TRBJ1-1
d_call: NA
v_call: TRBV4-3
cdr3_nt: TGCGCCAGCAGTCTTCGGGACGGGAACACTGAAGCTTTCTTT
cdr3_aa: CASSLRDGNTEAFF

clone_size: NA
j_call: TRBJ1-2
d_call: NA
v_call: TRBV7-2
cdr3_nt: TGTGCCAGCAGCTTAGACCGGGCCTTAAGGAGTAGAGAGTATGGCTACACCTTC
cdr3_aa: CASSLDRALRSREYGYTF

clone_size: NA
j_call: TRBJ2-7
d_call: TRBD1
v_call: TRBV5-8
cdr3_nt: TGTGCCAGCAGCCGGGACAGCACCTACGAGCAGTACTTC
cdr3_aa: CASSRDSTYEQYF

clone_size: NA
j_call: TRBJ2-5
d_call: TRBD2
v_call: TRBV5-1
cdr3_nt: TGCGCCAGCAGCTTACTAGCGGCGGCCCAAGAGACCCAGTACTTC
cdr3_aa: CASSLLAAAQETQYF

clone_size: once
j_call: TRBJ1-1
d_call: NA
v_call: TRBV11-3
cdr3_nt: TGTGCCAGCAGCTTAGCACGGAACACTGAAGCTTTCTTT
cdr3_aa: CASSLARNTEAFF

clone_size: few
j_call: TRBJ1-2
d_call: TRBD1
v_call: TRBV5-1
cdr3_nt: TGCGCCAGCAGCCTCGGGACAGGAGAAGGCTACACCTTC
cdr3_aa: CASSLGTGEGYTF

clone_size: NA
j_call: TRBJ1-5
d_call: NA
v_call: TRBV9
cdr3_nt: TGTGCCAGCAGCCCAGCAGGTCACCATAGCAATCAGCCCCAGCATTTT
cdr3_aa: CASSPAGHHSNQPQHF

clone_size: NA
j_call: TRBJ2-7
d_call: TRBD2
v_call: TRBV6-5
cdr3_nt: TGTGCCAGCAGTTTAACTAGCGGGGGACCCTACGAGCAGTACTTC
cdr3_aa: CASSLTSGGPYEQYF

clone_size: NA
j_call: TRBJ2-7
d_call: NA
v_call: TRBV5-6
cdr3_nt: TGTGCCAGCAGCTTGCTGGGGGAGAACTACGAGCAGTACTTC
cdr3_aa: CASSLLGENYEQYF

clone_size: NA
j_call: TRBJ1-1
d_call: NA
v_call: TRBV5-4
cdr3_nt: TGTGCCAGCAGCTTTTGGGGGGGAGGGAATCCTCCGAACACTGAAGCTTTCTTT
cdr3_aa: CASSFWGGGNPPNTEAFF

clone_size: NA
j_call: TRBJ2-7
d_call: NA
v_call: TRBV7-6
cdr3_nt: TGTGCCAGCAGCTTAGCGCGCGAGGATTCCTACGAGCAGTACTTC
cdr3_aa: CASSLAREDSYEQYF

clone_size: NA
j_call: TRBJ2-4
d_call: TRBD1
v_call: TRBV30
cdr3_nt: TGTGCCTGGAGTTCGGACAGGGGCAAAAACATTCAGTACTTC
cdr3_aa: CAWSSDRGKNIQYF

clone_size: NA
j_call: TRBJ2-6
d_call: NA
v_call: TRBV7-3
cdr3_nt: TGTGCCAGCAGGTCAACTGGGGCCAACGTCCTGACTTTC
cdr3_aa: CASRSTGANVLTF

clone_size: NA
j_call: TRBJ2-1
d_call: NA
v_call: TRBV9
cdr3_nt: TGTGCCAGCAGCCAAACTAGACGCAACAATGAGCAGTTCTTC
cdr3_aa: CASSQTRRNNEQFF

clone_size: NA
j_call: TRBJ2-3
d_call: TRBD2
v_call: TRBV7-9
cdr3_nt: TGTGCCAGCAGCCTCATAGCGGGGGGGCAGTATTTT
cdr3_aa: CASSLIAGGQYF

clone_size: NA
j_call: TRBJ1-1
d_call: NA
v_call: TRBV6-1
cdr3_nt: TGTGCCAGCAGTGGAGCCGGGACATCAGGTGAAGCTTTCTTT
cdr3_aa: CASSGAGTSGEAFF

clone_size: NA
j_call: TRBJ1-1
d_call: TRBD1
v_call: TRBV29-1
cdr3_nt: TGCAGCGCCGTCGACAGGGGCACTGAAGCTTTCTTT
cdr3_aa: CSAVDRGTEAFF

clone_size: NA
j_call: TRBJ2-5
d_call: NA
v_call: TRBV5-4
cdr3_nt: TGTGCCAGCAGACTGGACAGTCCACAAGAGACCCAGTACTTC
cdr3_aa: CASRLDSPQETQYF

clone_size: NA
j_call: TRBJ2-4
d_call: NA
v_call: TRBV27
cdr3_nt: TGTGCCAGCAGTTTCCAGGGGAGGAACATTCAGTACTTC
cdr3_aa: CASSFQGRNIQYF